This T cell receptor gamma chain derives from a study of Vδ1+ human thymocytes. Study-wide results and limits: Despite high sort purity, roughly 18% of thymic T cell receptor delta sequences were Vdelta2. Thymic TRG and TRD repertoires appeared highly polyclonal, with Gaussian CDR3 length distributions.

The CDR3 is made up of 15 amino acids. Germline assignment: CDR1 VTNTFY and CDR2 YDVSTARD (reference sequence). Trimming removed 0 bases from V and 7 bases from J; junction bases left unmatched: 12. RNA was extracted from the cells and then reverse transcribed. CDR3 amplicons came from multiplex PCR with pooled V-gene forward and constant-region reverse primers. TCRdb re-called the multiplex PCR reads through CATT. The table lists approximately 7,000 gamma-chain clones, 42% of them singletons. Regarding this clone: Its matching antigen is unknown.

This receptor was obtained from a boy in the first two years of life who had congenital heart surgery. The chain has TRGV3 and TRGJ1 or TRGJ2. No J segment appears in TCRdb, so it was assigned here by matching the sequence to germline. Sequencing used Vdelta1+ gamma-delta thymocytes from the thymus. As for subset: FACS-sorted CD3+ TCRalphabeta- TCRVdelta1+ TCRVdelta2- thymocytes. Written as DNA, the CDR3 is TGTGCCACCTGGGACAGGCTGGCCCTTGGGTATAAGAAACTCTTT. Amino acids: CATWDRLALGYKKLF.